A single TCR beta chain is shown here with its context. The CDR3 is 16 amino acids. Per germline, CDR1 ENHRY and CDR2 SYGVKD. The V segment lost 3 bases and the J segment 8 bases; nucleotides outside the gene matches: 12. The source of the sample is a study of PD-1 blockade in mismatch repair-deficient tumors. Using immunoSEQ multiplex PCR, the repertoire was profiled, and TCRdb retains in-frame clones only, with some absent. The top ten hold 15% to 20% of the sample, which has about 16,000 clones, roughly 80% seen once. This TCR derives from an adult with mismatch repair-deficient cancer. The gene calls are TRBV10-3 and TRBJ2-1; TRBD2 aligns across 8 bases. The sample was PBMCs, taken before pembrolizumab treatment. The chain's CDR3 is CAISDHNGRGSYEQFF. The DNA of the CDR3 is TGTGCCATCAGTGATCACAACGGGAGGGGGTCTTATGAGCAGTTCTTC.